This passage covers 28 T cell receptor beta chains from one sample sequenced in a study of Ad26.COV2.S vaccination and SARS-CoV-2 variants. Sequencing used immunoSEQ multiplex PCR; TCRdb keeps in-frame clones, though not all of them. The sample includes some 460,000 clones, about 88% of them seen just once. Treatment of the sample: some 20 received Ad26.COV2.S at low or high dose, single or two shots; 5 received placebo; per-sample allocation not given. Collection of samples fell on day 63 after the first vaccine or placebo injection. The source was peripheral blood, collected in a trial of Ad26.COV2.S vaccine versus placebo. Every receptor here comes from a person between 18 and 60 years old who received the Ad26.COV2.S COVID-19 vaccine or a placebo.

This chain links TRBV21-1 with TRBJ2-1; the D call in the table, TRBD2, was not verified against the DNA. TRBV21-1 is given as a pseudogene. This CDR3 comprises 21 residues. The CDR3 loop reads CASSKCSIWTSGLILTNEQFF. For the CDR3, the DNA is TGTGCCAGCAGCAAATGTTCCATCTGGACTAGCGGCCTCATCTTAACCAATGAGCAGTTCTTC.

The rearrangement joins TRBV2 to TRBJ2-7, with a possible D match to TRBD1 (5 bases). V lost 6 bases, J lost 2 bases, and 20 bases lay in between. From germline, CDR1 is SNHLY and CDR2 FYNNEI. CDR3 length: 16 residues. The CDR3 loop reads CASSAVDARVTYEQYF. The CDR3 DNA is TGTGCCAGCAGCGCAGTCGACGCCAGGGTTACCTACGAGCAGTACTTC.

The chain links TRBV4-1 to TRBJ2-6; D possibly matches TRBD1 or TRBD2 (5 bases each). The ends were cut back, 4 bases at V and 0 bases at J, with 10 bases in the middle. CDR1 and CDR2 (germline): MGHRA, YSYEKL. The CDR3 totals 16 residues. The chain's CDR3 is CASSPWGISGANVLTF. The CDR3 region has the DNA TGCGCCAGCAGCCCCTGGGGGATCTCTGGGGCCAACGTCCTGACTTTC.

In this sample, this clone turned up a few times. The chain employs TRBV9 and TRBJ2-5; the D gene could be TRBD1 or TRBD2 (5 bases each). Germline V gene sequence: CDR1 SGDLS, CDR2 YYNGEE. The CDR3 has 16 amino acids. Trimming stripped 1 base from V and 5 bases from J, with 18 bases between. The CDR3 sequence: CASSVRGVGDSETQYF. The CDR3 nucleotides are TGTGCCAGCAGCGTAAGGGGAGTTGGGGATTCGGAGACCCAGTACTTC.

The table lists this clone with a count of one. The chain links TRBV7-2 to TRBJ2-7; D is ambiguous. CDR1 is SGHTA and CDR2 is FQGNSA in the germline V gene. Trimming cost V 1 base and J 6 bases, with 16 bases left between them. The CDR3 has 15 residues. The CDR3 DNA follows: TGTGCCAGCAGCTTAGTGGCGTCTAGAGTCGGCGAGCAGTACTTC. Amino acids: CASSLVASRVGEQYF.

This sequence joins TRBV27 and TRBJ1-6, with 11 bases identical to TRBD1. V lost 5 bases and J lost 10; bases outside the gene matches: 4. The CDR3 runs 14 residues. Germline V gene lookup returns CDR1 MNHEY and CDR2 SMNVEV (reference sequence). CDR3 bases: TGTGCCAGCAGTGGGGACAGGGGGAACTCACCCCTCCACTTT. Residues: CASSGDRGNSPLHF.

This chain uses TRBV7-2 with TRBJ1-6; D ambiguous. The CDR3 consists of 15 residues. V was cut by 2 bases and J by 7 bases, with 12 bases left in between. Germline CDR1 SGHTA, CDR2 FQGNSA. CDR3 in DNA: TGTGCCAGCAGCTTACAAGCCTCGGAAAATTCACCCCTCCACTTT. It specifies CASSLQASENSPLHF.

V gene TRBV30 combines with J gene TRBJ1-4; 8 nucleotides agree with TRBD1. Unmatched junction bases numbered 13, after V lost 5 bases and J lost 8 bases. This CDR3 contains 15 residues. CDR1 and CDR2 from the germline V gene are GTSNPN and SVGIG (reference sequence). In DNA, the CDR3 is TGTGCCTGGTCTCTAGGGGACAGGAAGGGCGAAAAACTGTTTTTT. Residues: CAWSLGDRKGEKLFF.

The rearrangement links TRBV4-1 to TRBJ2-7, with 14 bases matching TRBD2. The CDR3 runs 16 residues. Germline loops: CDR1 MGHRA, CDR2 YSYEKL. The trim removed 3 bases at V and 6 bases at J, leaving 7 bases unmatched. CDR3 protein: CASSHRTSGRPIEQYF. The DNA of the CDR3 is TGCGCCAGCAGCCATCGGACTAGCGGGAGGCCCATCGAGCAGTACTTC.

This sequence joins TRBV7-9 and TRBJ1-6, with 9 bases lining up with TRBD1. V lost 1 base, J lost 8 bases, and 3 bases stayed unmatched. The CDR3 runs 15 residues. The germline V gene has CDR1 SEHNR and CDR2 FQNEAQ (reference sequence). In DNA, the CDR3 is TGTGCCAGCAGCTTAGGGGACAGGGATTATTCACCCCTCCACTTT. It encodes CASSLGDRDYSPLHF.

The CDR3 sequence: CASSYDRGNTEAFF. In DNA form, the CDR3 reads TGTGCCAGCAGCTACGACAGGGGGAACACTGAAGCTTTCTTT. The rearrangement joins TRBV27 to TRBJ1-1; 8 bases agree with TRBD1. CDR1 is MNHEY, CDR2 SMNVEV, per germline (reference sequence). The CDR3 is 14 residues long. V dropped 6 bases and J dropped 1; count of bases not matched to a gene: 4.

The chain carries TRBV6-1 and TRBJ2-2; the D is unclear. V lost 2 bases, J lost 8 bases, and 12 bases lay in between. Looked up from germline, CDR1 is MNHNS and CDR2 is SASEGT. The CDR3 contains 14 residues. The CDR3 sequence: CASSERQFLGELFF. DNA for the CDR3: TGTGCCAGCAGTGAACGGCAGTTCTTGGGGGAGCTGTTTTTT.

The chain recombines TRBV28 with TRBJ2-1, with 13 bases matching TRBD2. CDR3 size: 21 residues. From germline, CDR1 is MDHEN and CDR2 SYDVKM. J gave up 0 bases and V 3 bases, and 14 bases lay outside the gene matches. This CDR3 is CASSFFRGGLAGPSSYNEQFF. CDR3 bases: TGTGCCAGCAGTTTCTTCCGGGGGGGACTAGCGGGACCAAGCTCCTACAATGAGCAGTTCTTC.

V gene TRBV5-4 combines with J gene TRBJ2-7; the match to TRBD2 covers 10 bases. Germline assignment: CDR1 SGHNT and CDR2 YYREEE (reference sequence). The CDR3 sequence is 14 residues long. Losses at the gene ends were 3 bases for V and 3 bases for J; bases not matched to a gene: 3. The CDR3 region has the DNA TGTGCCAGCAGCTCCGGGACTAGCGACTACGAGCAGTACTTC. It yields the protein CASSSGTSDYEQYF.

The chain links TRBV2 to TRBJ2-7, with a tentative D call TRBD1 (6 bases). This CDR3 has 15 amino acids. Germline CDR1 and CDR2: SNHLY and FYNNEI. Trimming pared 8 bases from V and 5 bases from J, leaving 22 bases between. The CDR3 DNA follows: TGTGCCAGCCAGGCCTATAGCGCCCAGGGGCACGAGCAGTACTTC. Translated: CASQAYSAQGHEQYF.

The rearrangement links TRBV11-2 to TRBJ1-4; D ambiguous. Per the germline V gene, CDR1 is SGHAT and CDR2 is FQNNGV. The CDR3 sequence is 13 residues long. Between the trimmed V and J ends, which lost 0 bases and 8 bases, there was a span of 7 bases. The CDR3 DNA is TGTGCCAGCAGCTTAGATCACTGGGAAAAACTGTTTTTT. Its translation: CASSLDHWEKLFF.

The chain joins TRBV29-1 to TRBJ2-2, with D perhaps TRBD1 (5 bases). Germline CDR1 is SQVTM and CDR2 is ANQGSEA. The CDR3 is made up of 11 amino acids. Trimming stripped 4 bases from V and 7 bases from J, with 7 bases between. The CDR3: CSVAGIGELFF. The CDR3 DNA reads TGCAGCGTTGCAGGGATCGGGGAGCTGTTTTTT.

The V and J genes are TRBV11-1 and TRBJ2-1; D gene unclear. V lost 5 bases and J lost 9, with 14 bases in between. This CDR3 comprises 13 residues. Per germline, CDR1 SGHAT and CDR2 FQDESV (reference sequence). The CDR3 reads CASSLHGASEQFF. CDR3 DNA: TGTGCCAGCAGCCTACATGGCGCGTCTGAGCAGTTCTTC.

The chain has TRBV24-1 and TRBJ2-2; 7 nucleotides agree with TRBD2. Germline V gene lookup returns CDR1 KGHDR and CDR2 SFDVKD. The CDR3 runs to 13 residues. V shed 7 bases, J shed 6 bases, and the junction held 4 bases outside the gene matches. The CDR3: CATRETSAGELFF. CDR3 sequence (DNA): TGTGCCACCAGGGAAACTAGCGCCGGGGAGCTGTTTTTT.

The chain carries TRBV2 and TRBJ1-4; no firm D call. This CDR3 is built from 21 residues. Trimming pared 1 base from V and 5 bases from J, leaving 29 bases between. Germline V gene data show CDR1 as SNHLY and CDR2 as FYNNEI. The CDR3 is CASSEDQLLRRLGRLNEKLFF. The CDR3 bases are TGTGCCAGCAGTGAAGATCAGCTATTACGCAGATTAGGACGTCTGAATGAAAAACTGTTTTTT.

The chain has TRBV6-5 and TRBJ2-2, with a tentative D call TRBD1 (6 bases). Trimming pared 4 bases from V and 0 bases from J, leaving 6 bases between. This CDR3 is 14 amino acids long. Looked up from germline, CDR1 is MNHEY and CDR2 is SVGAGI. The CDR3 sequence: CASSSGANTGELFF. CDR3 nucleotide sequence: TGTGCCAGCAGTTCAGGGGCGAACACCGGGGAGCTGTTTTTT.

A single count supports this clone. The chain joins TRBV18 to TRBJ1-1, with D possibly matching TRBD1 (5 bases). This CDR3 has 16 amino acids. Germline-derived CDR1 and CDR2 are KGHSH and LQKENI. V was cut by 0 bases and J by 8 bases, with 19 bases left in between. The CDR3 DNA follows: TGTGCCAGCTCACCACCGTCGTCCCAGGGAACTTCCGAAGCTTTCTTT. Translated, it gives CASSPPSSQGTSEAFF.

The V and J genes are TRBV7-2 and TRBJ1-5; the D gene is possibly TRBD1 (5 bases). This CDR3 comprises 16 residues. From germline, CDR1 is SGHTA and CDR2 FQGNSA. V was clipped by 1 base and J by 3 bases, with 13 bases between them. Here the CDR3 reads CASSLDSGMDNQPQHF. The CDR3 DNA follows: TGTGCCAGCAGCTTAGATTCAGGGATGGACAATCAGCCCCAGCATTTT.

This clone was observed once. The chain combines TRBV7-6 with TRBJ1-2, with 8 bases identical to TRBD1. CDR1 is SGHVS and CDR2 is FNYEAQ in the germline V gene. After removal of 5 bases from V and 4 bases from J, the junction contained 6 bases not matched to a gene. The CDR3 extends over 14 amino acids. The CDR3 sequence is CASSPTGQGYGYTF. DNA of the CDR3: TGTGCCAGCAGCCCGACAGGACAGGGCTATGGCTACACCTTC. The full variable domain, rest sourced from reference TRBV7-6 and TRBJ1-2, is GAGVSQSPRYKVTKRGQDVALRCDPISGHVSLYWYRQALGQGPEFLTYFNYEAQQDKSGLPNDRFSAERPEGSISTLTIQRTEQRDSAMYRCASSPTGQGYGYTFGSGTRLTVV.

As DNA, the CDR3 is TGTGCCAGCAGCTCGGGACAAGCGAGCTACAATGAGCAGTTCTTC. Amino acid sequence: CASSSGQASYNEQFF. The J gene is TRBJ2-1, the V gene TRBV7-9; the D gene is possibly TRBD1 (6 bases). Germline CDR1 SEHNR, CDR2 FQNEAQ (reference sequence). Trimming cost V 4 bases and J 3 bases, with 13 bases left between them. The CDR3 covers 15 residues. The full variable domain, completed using reference TRBV7-9 and TRBJ2-1, is DTGVSQNPRHKITKRGQNVTFRCDPISEHNRLYWYRQTLGQGPEFLTYFQNEAQLEKSRLLSDRFSAERPKGSFSTLEIQRTEQGDSAMYLCASSSGQASYNEQFFGPGTRLTVL.

CDR3 protein: CASTSAGRRDDEQYF. Written as DNA, the CDR3 is TGTGCCAGCACTTCCGCAGGCCGAAGGGATGACGAGCAGTACTTC. J is TRBJ2-7 and V is TRBV2; the D is unclear. The germline V and J ends were trimmed by 7 bases and 5 bases, with 21 bases remaining between them. The CDR3 covers 15 residues. Germline V CDR1 and CDR2: SNHLY, FYNNEI.

The J gene is TRBJ2-7, the V gene TRBV19; a possible D gene is TRBD1 (5 bases). Per germline, CDR1 LNHDA and CDR2 SQIVND (reference sequence). The V gene lost 6 bases and the J gene lost 0 bases, with 9 bases spanning the gap. CDR3 length: 13 amino acids. In DNA form, the CDR3 reads TGTGCCAGTAGGGACATCATCTCCTACGAGCAGTACTTC. This sequence encodes CASRDIISYEQYF.

The CDR3 region is CASSLFGTGYEQYF. CDR3 nucleotides: TGTGCCAGCAGTTTATTTGGGACGGGGTACGAGCAGTACTTC. The chain carries TRBV27 and TRBJ2-7, with D perhaps given as TRBD1 or TRBD2 (5 bases each). From germline, CDR1 is MNHEY and CDR2 SMNVEV (reference sequence). V lost 1 base to trimming and J lost 4 bases, with 11 bases between them. CDR3 size: 14 residues.